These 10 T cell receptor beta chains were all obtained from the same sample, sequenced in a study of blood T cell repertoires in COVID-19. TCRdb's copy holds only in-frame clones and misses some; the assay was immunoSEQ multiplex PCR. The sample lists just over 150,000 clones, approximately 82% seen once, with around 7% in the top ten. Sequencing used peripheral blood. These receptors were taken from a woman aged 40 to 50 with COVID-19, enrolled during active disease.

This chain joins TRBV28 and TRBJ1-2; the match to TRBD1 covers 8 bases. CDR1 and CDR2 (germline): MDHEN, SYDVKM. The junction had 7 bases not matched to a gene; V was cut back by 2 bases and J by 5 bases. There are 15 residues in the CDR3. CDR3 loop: CASSLPGQGGYGYTF. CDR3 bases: TGTGCCAGCAGTTTACCCGGACAGGGAGGGTATGGCTACACCTTC.

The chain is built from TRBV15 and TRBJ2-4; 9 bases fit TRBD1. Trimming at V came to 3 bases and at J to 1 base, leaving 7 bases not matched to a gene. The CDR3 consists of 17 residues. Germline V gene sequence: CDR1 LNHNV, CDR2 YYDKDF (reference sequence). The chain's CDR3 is CATSSVGQGLAKNIQYF. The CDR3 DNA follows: TGTGCCACCAGCAGCGTTGGACAGGGGTTGGCCAAAAACATTCAGTACTTC.

CDR3 region: CASSLLPLLNYNEQFF. The CDR3 DNA reads TGTGCCAGCAGTCTACTTCCTCTACTAAACTACAATGAGCAGTTCTTC. The chain links TRBV6-2 or TRBV6-3 to TRBJ2-1; D is undetermined. This CDR3 region has 16 residues. V gave up 5 bases and J gave up 3 bases, with 17 bases separating them. From germline, CDR1 is MNHEY and CDR2 SVGEGT.

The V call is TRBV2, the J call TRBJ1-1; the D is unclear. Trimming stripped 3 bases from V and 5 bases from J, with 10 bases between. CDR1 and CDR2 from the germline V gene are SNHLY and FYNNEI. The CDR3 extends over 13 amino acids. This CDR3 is CASSEEVKTEAFF. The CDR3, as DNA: TGTGCCAGCAGTGAGGAGGTCAAGACTGAAGCTTTCTTT. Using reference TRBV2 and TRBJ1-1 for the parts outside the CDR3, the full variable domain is EPEVTQTPSHQVTQMGQEVILRCVPISNHLYFYWYRQILGQKVEFLVSFYNNEISEKSEIFDDQFSVERPDGSNFTLKIRSTKLEDSAMYFCASSEEVKTEAFFGQGTRLTVV.

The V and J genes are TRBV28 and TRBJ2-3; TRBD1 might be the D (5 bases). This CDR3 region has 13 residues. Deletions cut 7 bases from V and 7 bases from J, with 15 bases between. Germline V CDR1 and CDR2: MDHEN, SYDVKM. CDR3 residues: CASTRTRQYTQYF. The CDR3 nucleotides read TGTGCCAGCACGAGGACACGTCAGTATACGCAGTATTTT.

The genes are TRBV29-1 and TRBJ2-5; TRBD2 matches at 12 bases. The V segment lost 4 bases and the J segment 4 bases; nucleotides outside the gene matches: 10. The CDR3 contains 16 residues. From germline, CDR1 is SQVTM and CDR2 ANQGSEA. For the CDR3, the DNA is TGCAGCGTTGGGGGACTAGCGGGTCCCTGGGGAGAGACCCAGTACTTC. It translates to CSVGGLAGPWGETQYF.

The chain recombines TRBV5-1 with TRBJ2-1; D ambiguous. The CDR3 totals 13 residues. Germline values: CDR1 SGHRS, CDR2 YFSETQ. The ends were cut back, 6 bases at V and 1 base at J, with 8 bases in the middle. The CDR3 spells CASTIDSYNEQFF. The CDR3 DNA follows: TGCGCCAGCACGATAGATTCCTACAATGAGCAGTTCTTC.

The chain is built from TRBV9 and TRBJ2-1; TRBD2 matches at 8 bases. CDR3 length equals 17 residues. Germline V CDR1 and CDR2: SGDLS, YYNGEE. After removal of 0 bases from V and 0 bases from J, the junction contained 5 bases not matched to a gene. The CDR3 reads CASSVAKSGGSYNEQFF. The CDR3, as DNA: TGTGCCAGCAGCGTAGCGAAAAGCGGGGGCTCCTACAATGAGCAGTTCTTC.

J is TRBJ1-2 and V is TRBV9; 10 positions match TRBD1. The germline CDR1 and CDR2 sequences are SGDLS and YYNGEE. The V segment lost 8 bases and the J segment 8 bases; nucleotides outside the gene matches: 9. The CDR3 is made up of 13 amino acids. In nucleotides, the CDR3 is TGTGCCAGTCGGGACAGGGGAACTTGGGGCTACACCTTC. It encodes CASRDRGTWGYTF.

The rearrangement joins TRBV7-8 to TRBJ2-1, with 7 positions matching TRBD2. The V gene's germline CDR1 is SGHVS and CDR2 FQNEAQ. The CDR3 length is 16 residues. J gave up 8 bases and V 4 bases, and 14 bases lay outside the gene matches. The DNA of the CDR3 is TGTGCCAGCAGCTCCGCTTACGGCGGGAGAAGCTATGAGCAGTTCTTC. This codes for CASSSAYGGRSYEQFF.